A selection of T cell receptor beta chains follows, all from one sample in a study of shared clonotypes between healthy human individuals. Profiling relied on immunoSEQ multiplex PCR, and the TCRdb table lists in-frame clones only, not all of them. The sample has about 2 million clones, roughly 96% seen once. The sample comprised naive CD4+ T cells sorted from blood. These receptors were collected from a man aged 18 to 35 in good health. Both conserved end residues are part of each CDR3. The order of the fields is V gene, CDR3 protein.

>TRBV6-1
CASSEPPGKLFF
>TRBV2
CASRRDGSGNTIYF
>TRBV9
CASSVAQLNTQYF
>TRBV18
CASSPPGRGHDEQYF
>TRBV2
CASNRASTDTQYF
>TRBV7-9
CASSFSGRILYNEQFF
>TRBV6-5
CASSLAGPNEQYF
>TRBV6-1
CASSEYRDTFTGELFF
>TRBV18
CASSTGRRETDNEQFF
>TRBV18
CASSPPGTGGIYEQYF
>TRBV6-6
CASRRDALNTEAFF
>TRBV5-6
CASSLQGGNQPQHF
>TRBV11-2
CASSFLANTEAFF
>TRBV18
CASSLARSNTDTQYF
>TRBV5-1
CASSQGTGSYEQYF
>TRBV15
CATSISGGRAGHF
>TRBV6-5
CASSSTTQSNQPQHF
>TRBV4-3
CASSQESGRETQYF
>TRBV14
CASSLRGLETQYF
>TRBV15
CATSRDGLSYEQYF
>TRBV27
CASMSGTGGNQPQHF
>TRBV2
CASSGTAVTGGTQYF
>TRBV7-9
CASSPGTVEPYGYTF
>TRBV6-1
CASSDVSLAKNIQYF
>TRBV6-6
CASSFGTYEQYF
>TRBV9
CASSVKAGDVEQYF
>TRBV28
CASSFRDRVKPQHF
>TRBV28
CASSHAPDSIDEQFF
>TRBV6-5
CASSYSILNTEAFF
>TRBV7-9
CASSHLDEQYF
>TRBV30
CAWNGIGGNQPQHF
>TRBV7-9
CASSQPPGPTGFF
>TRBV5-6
CASSLGGRSSYNEQFF
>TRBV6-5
CASSPGQIKYEQYF
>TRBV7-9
CASSLEGTGYSPLHF
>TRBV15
CATSRGGAGTEAFF
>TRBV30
CAWSAGGSTDTQYF
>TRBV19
CASSTTGYSPLHF
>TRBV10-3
CAINTGGNTEAFF
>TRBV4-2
CASSQDIRGESTDTQYF
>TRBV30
CAWRLDRVGYGYTF
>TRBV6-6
CASSRPGQGGEKLFF
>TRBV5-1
CASTWEGESSYNEQFF
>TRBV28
CASSSTVAGYYEQYF
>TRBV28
CASSGTGNNYGYTF
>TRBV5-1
CASSLEGRASPSNYGYTF